These 3 T cell receptor beta chains were sequenced from one sample in a study of beta chain features in type 1 diabetes. Expressed TCRB transcripts were sequenced because the isolated RNA had all been reverse transcribed beforehand. The repertoire was sequenced with immunoSEQ multiplex PCR; TCRdb's copy has only in-frame clones and lacks some. The sample contains about 210,000 clones, about 11% of which appear only once. The specimen was central memory CD4+ T cells from blood. The receptors originated from a man aged 18 to 30 in good health.

There are a few counts of this clone. The chain links TRBV2 to TRBJ2-5; 11 bases match TRBD2. Trimming removed 8 bases from V and 11 bases from J; junction bases left unmatched: 10. Germline V gives CDR1 SNHLY, CDR2 FYNNEI. This CDR3 is 13 amino acids long. CDR3 sequence: CASRTGLAGEQYF. The CDR3 DNA sequence: TGTGCCAGCCGAACCGGACTAGCGGGCGAACAGTACTTC. Using reference TRBV2 and TRBJ2-5 for the parts outside the CDR3, the full variable domain is EPEVTQTPSHQVTQMGQEVILRCVPISNHLYFYWYRQILGQKVEFLVSFYNNEISEKSEIFDDQFSVERPDGSNFTLKIRSTKLEDSAMYFCASRTGLAGEQYFGPGTRLLVL.

This rearrangement joins TRBV18 to TRBJ2-5; D gene ambiguous. The CDR3 consists of 14 residues. Germline CDR1 KGHSH, CDR2 LQKENI. V lost 3 bases and J 4 bases, leaving 12 bases between the germline ends. The CDR3 is CASSPSGRPETQYF. The CDR3 nucleotides read TGTGCCAGCTCACCTTCCGGCAGGCCAGAGACCCAGTACTTC.

This clone was seen many times. This chain links TRBV10-3 with TRBJ2-5, with D possibly TRBD2 on 6 matching bases. From germline, CDR1 is ENHRY and CDR2 SYGVKD. V was trimmed by 0 bases and J by 5 bases, leaving 19 bases between them. The length of the CDR3 is 17 residues. Here the CDR3 reads CAISESSGVVNGETQYF. In nucleotides, the CDR3 is TGTGCCATCAGTGAGTCTTCGGGAGTAGTCAATGGGGAGACCCAGTACTTC.